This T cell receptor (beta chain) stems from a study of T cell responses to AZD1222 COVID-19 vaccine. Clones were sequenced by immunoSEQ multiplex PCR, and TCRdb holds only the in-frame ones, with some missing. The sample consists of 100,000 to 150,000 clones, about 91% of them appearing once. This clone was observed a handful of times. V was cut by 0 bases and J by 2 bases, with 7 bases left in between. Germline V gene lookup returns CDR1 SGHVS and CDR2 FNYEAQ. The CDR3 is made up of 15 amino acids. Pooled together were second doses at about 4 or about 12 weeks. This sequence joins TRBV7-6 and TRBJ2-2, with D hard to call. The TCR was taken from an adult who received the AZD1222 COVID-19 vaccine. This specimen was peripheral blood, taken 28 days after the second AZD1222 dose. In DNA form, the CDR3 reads TGTGCCAGCAGCTTAGCAGGGTATAACACCGGGGAGCTGTTTTTT. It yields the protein CASSLAGYNTGELFF.